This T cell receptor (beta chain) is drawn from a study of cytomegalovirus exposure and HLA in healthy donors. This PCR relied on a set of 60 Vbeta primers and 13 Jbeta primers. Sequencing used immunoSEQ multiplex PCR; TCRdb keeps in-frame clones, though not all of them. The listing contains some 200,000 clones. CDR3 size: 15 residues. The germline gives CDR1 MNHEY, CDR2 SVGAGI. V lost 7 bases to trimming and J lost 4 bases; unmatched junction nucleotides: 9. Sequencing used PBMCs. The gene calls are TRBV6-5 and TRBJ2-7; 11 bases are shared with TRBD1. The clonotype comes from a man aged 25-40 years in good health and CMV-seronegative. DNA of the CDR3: TGTGCCAGCATCTCACCGGGACAGGGGGATTACGAGCAGTACTTC. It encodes CASISPGQGDYEQYF.